One and the same sample provided the 25 T cell receptor beta chains below, sequenced in a study of CD8+ T cells in alopecia areata. TCR sequencing used cDNA made by reverse transcription of extracted RNA. Here immunoSEQ multiplex PCR was the method, and the copy in TCRdb shows in-frame clones only, minus some. The sample has some 210,000 clones, about 53% seen once. The input for sequencing was CD4+ T cells sorted from blood, taken at week 0. These receptors were taken from a human donor with alopecia areata.

The chain uses TRBV2 and TRBJ1-2; D call uncertain. Trimming shortened V by 2 bases and J by 9 bases, and 10 bases separated the two germline ends. This CDR3 spans 12 amino acids. Germline loops: CDR1 SNHLY, CDR2 FYNNEI. In DNA, the CDR3 is TGTGCCAGCAGTGAATCCCACCGGAGCTACACCTTC. This translates into CASSESHRSYTF.

This clone was observed a handful of times. The CDR3 bases are TGTGCCTGGAAAGCGCCTGCGGGGTTCACTGAAGCTTTCTTT. Translated, it gives CAWKAPAGFTEAFF. The chain recombines TRBV30 with TRBJ1-1; no reliable D call. Trimming removed 4 bases from V and 4 bases from J, with 16 bases in between. The CDR3 is made up of 14 amino acids. The germline V gene encodes CDR1 GTSNPN and CDR2 SVGIG (reference sequence).

This clone showed up just a few times. The rearrangement links TRBV29-1 to TRBJ1-1, with D possibly TRBD1 on 5 matching bases. Per the germline V gene, CDR1 is SQVTM and CDR2 is ANQGSEA. The CDR3 runs 13 residues. V was clipped by 4 bases and J by 1 base, with 10 bases between them. The CDR3 is CSVVGAGNTEAFF. The CDR3 DNA reads TGCAGCGTTGTAGGGGCGGGGAACACTGAAGCTTTCTTT.

This clone was detected a few times. The chain has TRBV29-1 and TRBJ2-3; 7 bases line up with TRBD1. V gave up 4 bases and J gave up 5 bases; unmatched junction bases: 9. Germline V lookup: CDR1 SQVTM, CDR2 ANQGSEA. The CDR3 is 14 residues long. CDR3 region: CSVAQGLRGDTQYF. CDR3 nucleotide sequence: TGCAGCGTTGCACAGGGGCTGAGGGGAGATACGCAGTATTTT.

This sequence joins TRBV7-8 and TRBJ2-3; 14 bases fit TRBD2. The V gene end was trimmed by 4 bases and the J gene end by 8 bases; junction bases not matched to a gene: 2. This CDR3 is built from 14 residues. CDR1 is SGHVS, CDR2 FQNEAQ, per germline. In DNA form, the CDR3 reads TGTGCCAGCAGCTCTGGACTAGCGGGGGGTACGCAGTATTTT. Protein product: CASSSGLAGGTQYF.

CDR3 sequence: CASTVGSPLHF. CDR3 coding DNA: TGTGCCAGCACTGTGGGCTCACCCCTCCACTTT. This chain joins TRBV2 and TRBJ1-6; no reliable D call. From germline, CDR1 is SNHLY and CDR2 FYNNEI. V shed 7 bases and J shed 10 bases, with 8 bases lying between them. The CDR3 length is 11 residues.

The gene calls are TRBV7-2 and TRBJ2-1; D unclear. Germline CDR1 and CDR2: SGHTA and FQGNSA. This CDR3 spans 13 amino acids. V shed 5 bases and J shed 0 bases, with 5 bases lying between them. The CDR3 DNA sequence: TGTGCCAGCAGCCAGTTCTCCTACAATGAGCAGTTCTTC. Encoded protein: CASSQFSYNEQFF.

This clone is a singleton in its sample. The chain is built from TRBV18 and TRBJ1-5, with TRBD1 identical over 9 bases. CDR3 length: 15 amino acids. Germline CDR1 reads KGHSH; CDR2 reads LQKENI. J lost 0 bases, V lost 6 bases, and 3 bases had no gene match. In nucleotides, the CDR3 is TGTGCCAGCTCCCGGGGACAGGGTAGCAATCAGCCCCAGCATTTT. Its translation: CASSRGQGSNQPQHF. The full variable domain, rest sourced from reference TRBV18 and TRBJ1-5, is NAGVMQNPRHLVRRRGQEARLRCSPMKGHSHVYWYRQLPEEGLKFMVYLQKENIIDESGMPKERFSAEFPKEGPSILRIQQVVRGDSAAYFCASSRGQGSNQPQHFGDGTRLSIL.

This clone was found once. This rearrangement joins TRBV30 to TRBJ2-1; TRBD2 matches 8 bases. V dropped 2 bases and J dropped 9; count of bases not matched to a gene: 3. CDR3 length: 12 residues. CDR1 is GTSNPN, CDR2 SVGIG, per germline (reference sequence). The CDR3 loop reads CAWSPSGGEQFF. The CDR3 DNA reads as TGTGCCTGGAGTCCAAGCGGGGGTGAGCAGTTCTTC.

V usage is TRBV6-5 and J usage is TRBJ2-1; D might be TRBD1 or TRBD2, each matching 5 bases. This CDR3 has 13 amino acids. V lost 8 bases to trimming and J lost 5 bases, with 13 bases between them. Germline CDR1 is MNHEY and CDR2 is SVGAGI. CDR3 nucleotides: TGTGCCAGCCGTCCCGGGACCAACAATGAGCAGTTCTTC. Its translation: CASRPGTNNEQFF.

The V and J genes are TRBV2 and TRBJ2-5; 7 bases align to TRBD1. Germline CDR1 is SNHLY and CDR2 is FYNNEI. J was trimmed by 11 bases and V by 0 bases; bases with no gene match: 3. The CDR3 is 12 residues long. This chain's CDR3 is CASSEAEDRQYF. DNA for the CDR3: TGTGCCAGCAGTGAAGCCGAGGACAGGCAGTACTTC.

This clone was observed a handful of times. The rearrangement links TRBV7-9 to TRBJ1-3; 7 bases map to TRBD1. Per germline, CDR1 SEHNR and CDR2 FQNEAQ (reference sequence). With V trimmed by 3 bases and J by 2 bases, 13 bases remained unmatched. This CDR3 contains 18 residues. CDR3 region: CASSFFGIKTGTGNTIYF. The CDR3 coding sequence is TGTGCCAGCAGCTTTTTCGGTATAAAGACAGGGACTGGAAACACCATATATTTT.

This clone was recorded once. The chain uses TRBV30 and TRBJ2-3, with D uncertain. Trimming took 3 bases from V and 4 from J, leaving 8 bases between them. The CDR3 loop spans 12 amino acids. Per germline, CDR1 GTSNPN and CDR2 SVGIG (reference sequence). CDR3 sequence reads: CAWSPQADTQYF. Written as DNA, the CDR3 is TGTGCCTGGAGCCCTCAGGCAGATACGCAGTATTTT.

The rearrangement uses TRBV4-2 and TRBJ1-1; D is uncertain. V lost 0 bases and J lost 3, with 17 bases in between. The CDR3 consists of 17 residues. In germline, CDR1 is LGHNA, CDR2 YNFKEQ. CDR3: CASSQELARPGDTEAFF. CDR3 DNA sequence: TGTGCCAGCAGCCAAGAATTAGCTAGACCTGGGGACACTGAAGCTTTCTTT.

Turning to this clone: The final CDR3 position lacks the conserved phenylalanine or tryptophan, pointing to a likely read error. It is unclear where the CDR3 begins or ends on the DNA, so no DNA is shown, and the CDR3 is as TCRdb lists it. The rearrangement uses TRBV5-1 and TRBJ1-4; the table's D call of TRBD1 was not tested on the DNA. The CDR3 adds up to 10 amino acids, both ends counted. Germline V gene lookup returns CDR1 SGHRS and CDR2 YFSETQ. The CDR3: CASSLHRALA.

This chain uses TRBV5-6 with TRBJ1-1; 7 positions match TRBD1. With V trimmed by 0 bases and J by 1 base, 9 bases remained unmatched. CDR1 and CDR2 (germline): SGHDT, YYEEEE. CDR3 length equals 17 residues. This CDR3 is CASSLAGGGTANTEAFF. The CDR3, as DNA: TGTGCCAGCAGCTTGGCCGGGGGCGGGACAGCGAACACTGAAGCTTTCTTT.

The rearrangement joins TRBV30 to TRBJ1-1; D is unresolved. Germline CDR1 is GTSNPN and CDR2 is SVGIG (reference sequence). V was pared by 0 bases and J by 0 bases, with 8 bases between. This CDR3 is built from 14 residues. This CDR3 reads CAWSVGWMNTEAFF. CDR3 bases: TGTGCCTGGAGTGTAGGGTGGATGAACACTGAAGCTTTCTTT. Supplemented by reference TRBV30 and TRBJ1-1, the full variable domain reads SQTIHQWPATLVQPVGSPLSLECTVEGTSNPNLYWYRQAAGRGLQLLFYSVGIGQISSEVPQNLSASRPQDRQFILSSKKLLLSDSGFYLCAWSVGWMNTEAFFGQGTRLTVV.

The rearrangement uses TRBV30 and TRBJ1-2; 9 bases align to TRBD1. The germline V gene has CDR1 GTSNPN and CDR2 SVGIG (reference sequence). The length of the CDR3 is 13 residues. V lost 2 bases, J lost 3 bases, and 1 base stayed unmatched. CDR3 sequence reads: CAWSTGGDYGYTF. In DNA, the CDR3 is TGTGCCTGGAGTACAGGGGGCGACTATGGCTACACCTTC.

V gene TRBV6-6 combines with J gene TRBJ1-1; D gene ambiguous. The CDR3 contains 15 residues. V was pared by 0 bases and J by 3 bases, with 11 bases between. Germline V gene lookup returns CDR1 MNHNY and CDR2 SVGAGI (reference sequence). CDR3 region: CASSYSSTDYTEAFF. In DNA form, the CDR3 reads TGTGCCAGCAGTTACTCATCGACGGACTACACTGAAGCTTTCTTT.

The chain employs TRBV23-1 and TRBJ2-2; D not certain. TRBV23-1 is assigned to the ORF class and has an uncertain function. The CDR3 extends over 15 amino acids. V was shortened by 3 bases and J by 0 bases, with 8 bases between the two germline ends. CDR3 sequence reads: CASSHTGTNTGELFF. The CDR3, as DNA: TGCGCCAGCAGTCACACGGGTACGAACACCGGGGAGCTGTTTTTT.

V usage is TRBV7-2 and J usage is TRBJ2-1, with TRBD2 identical over 8 bases. V lost 6 bases, J lost 2 bases, and 12 bases stayed unmatched. This CDR3 is built from 17 residues. From germline, CDR1 is SGHTA and CDR2 FQGNSA. CDR3 DNA: TGTGCCAGCAGGATGATAGCGGGAATAAGGACCTACAATGAGCAGTTCTTC. Translating gives CASRMIAGIRTYNEQFF.

This clone showed up many times. The chain uses TRBV19 and TRBJ1-5; 8 bases fit TRBD1. The J segment lost 5 bases and the V segment lost 5 bases, leaving 5 bases of the junction unmatched. This CDR3 comprises 14 residues. Per germline, CDR1 LNHDA and CDR2 SQIVND (reference sequence). The CDR3 loop is CASSQGQEHQPQHF. The CDR3, as DNA: TGTGCCAGTAGTCAGGGACAGGAGCATCAGCCCCAGCATTTT.

In its sample, this clone was seen once. The chain is built from TRBV5-1 and TRBJ2-7, with 7 bases lining up with TRBD1. The CDR3 sequence is 14 residues long. Trimming took 0 bases from V and 3 from J; bases not matched to a gene: 3. Germline values: CDR1 SGHRS, CDR2 YFSETQ. CDR3 amino acids: CASSLGQGLYEQYF. The CDR3 DNA sequence: TGCGCCAGCAGCTTGGGACAGGGTCTCTACGAGCAGTACTTC. Based on the CDR3 plus reference TRBV5-1 and TRBJ2-7, the full variable domain is KAGVTQTPRYLIKTRGQQVTLSCSPISGHRSVSWYQQTPGQGLQFLFEYFSETQRNKGNFPGRFSGRQFSNSRSEMNVSTLELGDSALYLCASSLGQGLYEQYFGPGTRLTVT.

The J gene is TRBJ1-2, the V gene TRBV4-1; D remains unclear. CDR1 is MGHRA and CDR2 is YSYEKL in the germline V gene. The CDR3 consists of 17 residues. With 0 bases removed from V and 0 bases from J, the gap between germline ends came to 14 bases. The CDR3 protein is CASSQDWAGLANYGYTF. Written as DNA, the CDR3 is TGCGCCAGCAGCCAAGATTGGGCAGGATTAGCTAACTATGGCTACACCTTC.

This chain links TRBV2 with TRBJ2-6; D gene uncertain. The CDR3 is 14 amino acids. CDR1 is SNHLY and CDR2 is FYNNEI in the germline V gene. Trimming cost V 9 bases and J 3 bases, with 12 bases left between them. The CDR3 loop reads CASLPIVGANVLTF. DNA for the CDR3: TGTGCCAGTCTTCCGATTGTTGGGGCCAACGTCCTGACTTTC.